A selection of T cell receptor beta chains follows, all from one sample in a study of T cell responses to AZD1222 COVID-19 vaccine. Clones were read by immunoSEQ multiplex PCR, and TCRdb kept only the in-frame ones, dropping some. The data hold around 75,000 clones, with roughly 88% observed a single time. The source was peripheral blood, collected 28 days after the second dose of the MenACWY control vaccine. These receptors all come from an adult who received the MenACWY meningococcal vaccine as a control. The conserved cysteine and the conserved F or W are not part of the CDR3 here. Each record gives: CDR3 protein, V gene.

cdr3_aa: ASREWDSATDTQY
v_call: TRBV2

cdr3_aa: ASSEARDDEQF
v_call: TRBV2

cdr3_aa: ASGLSGNTIY
v_call: TRBV3-1/TRBV3-2

cdr3_aa: ASSNRDRGPGYT
v_call: TRBV7-3

cdr3_aa: ASSWTSGGAWEQY
v_call: TRBV5-1

cdr3_aa: ASSLSWNTEAF
v_call: TRBV28

cdr3_aa: ASSQASRDYSGANVLT
v_call: TRBV3-1/TRBV3-2

cdr3_aa: ASSATALNTGELF
v_call: TRBV25-1

cdr3_aa: ASGLAQDEQF
v_call: TRBV7-3

cdr3_aa: ASSQDTGSSYNSPLH
v_call: TRBV4-1

cdr3_aa: ASSEGQGNQPQH
v_call: TRBV2

cdr3_aa: ASSLAAGTAGNTIY
v_call: TRBV7-9

cdr3_aa: ASSPDTTGGGGYT
v_call: TRBV11-2

cdr3_aa: ATSEAGTSGAAYNEQF
v_call: TRBV24-1

cdr3_aa: ASSFASGVGEQF
v_call: TRBV7-9

cdr3_aa: ASSWAGGVTEAF
v_call: TRBV6-2/TRBV6-3

cdr3_aa: ASAGSRELF
v_call: TRBV28

cdr3_aa: ASSPQYQGNQPQH
v_call: TRBV6-5

cdr3_aa: ASSYSTGLTRNEKLF
v_call: TRBV7-9

cdr3_aa: ASSFGAGGSGNTIY
v_call: TRBV5-6

cdr3_aa: ATSRDSSNQPQH
v_call: TRBV15

cdr3_aa: ASSLGRLAGIKYNEQF
v_call: TRBV7-2

cdr3_aa: ASTDGVRATYSNQPQH
v_call: TRBV19

cdr3_aa: ASSLGLTGGGNEQY
v_call: TRBV5-6

cdr3_aa: ASSLANGAGGTIY
v_call: TRBV7-6

cdr3_aa: ASSLESSGGEQF
v_call: TRBV5-1

cdr3_aa: ASSESGGETQY
v_call: TRBV7-3

cdr3_aa: ASSLLRGHEQY
v_call: TRBV7-2

cdr3_aa: ASSQARQVNEQF
v_call: TRBV4-1

cdr3_aa: AWNDRGRTEAF
v_call: TRBV30

cdr3_aa: ASRPGIVTGELF
v_call: TRBV6-5

cdr3_aa: AWGGAESSLRSGRSGNTIY
v_call: TRBV30

cdr3_aa: ASSPGASVSDTEAF
v_call: TRBV5-4

cdr3_aa: ASSPLDYSGTGAF
v_call: TRBV6-5

cdr3_aa: ASRHTRGTEAF
v_call: TRBV27

cdr3_aa: ASSPQANRNEQY
v_call: TRBV18

cdr3_aa: ASSLEPSGVRSYNEQF
v_call: TRBV5-1

cdr3_aa: ASARESFAEAF
v_call: TRBV6-5

cdr3_aa: SVTGQYTYEQY
v_call: TRBV29-1

cdr3_aa: ASTTRPREANTEAF
v_call: TRBV4-2

cdr3_aa: ASSVWASRPYGYT
v_call: TRBV9